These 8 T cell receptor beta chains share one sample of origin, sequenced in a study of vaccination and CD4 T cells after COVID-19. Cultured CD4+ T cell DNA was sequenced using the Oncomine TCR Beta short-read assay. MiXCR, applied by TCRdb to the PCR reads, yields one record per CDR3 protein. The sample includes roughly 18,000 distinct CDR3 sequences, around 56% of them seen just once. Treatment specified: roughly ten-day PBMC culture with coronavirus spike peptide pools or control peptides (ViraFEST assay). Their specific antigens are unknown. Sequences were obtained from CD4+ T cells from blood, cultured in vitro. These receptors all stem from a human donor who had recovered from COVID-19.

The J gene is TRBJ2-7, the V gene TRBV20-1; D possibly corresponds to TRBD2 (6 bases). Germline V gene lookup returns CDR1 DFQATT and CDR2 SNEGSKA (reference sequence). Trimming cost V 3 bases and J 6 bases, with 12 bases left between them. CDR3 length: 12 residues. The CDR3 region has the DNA TGCAGTGCTAGTCAGACTAGTACCGAGCAGTACTTC. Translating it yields CSASQTSTEQYF.

CDR3 amino acids: CASSSRGAGGPFVETQYF. The CDR3 region has the DNA TGTGCCAGCAGCTCCCGTGGAGCGGGAGGGCCGTTCGTAGAGACCCAGTACTTC. The rearrangement joins TRBV7-2 to TRBJ2-5; 10 nucleotides match TRBD2. Germline trimming cut 4 bases from V and 4 bases from J; bases unmatched to any gene: 15. Germline V gene data show CDR1 as SGHTA and CDR2 as FQGNSA. The CDR3 is 18 amino acids.

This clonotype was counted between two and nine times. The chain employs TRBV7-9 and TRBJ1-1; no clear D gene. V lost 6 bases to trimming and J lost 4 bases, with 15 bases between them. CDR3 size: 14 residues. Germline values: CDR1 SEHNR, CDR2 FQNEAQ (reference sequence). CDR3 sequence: CASSPWERTTEAFF. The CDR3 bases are TGTGCCAGCAGTCCCTGGGAGCGGACCACTGAAGCTTTCTTT.

CDR3 coding DNA: TGTGCCAGCTCCTCCCGACTAGCGGGAGGGCCGAACGGGGAGCTGTTTTTT. Amino acid sequence: CASSSRLAGGPNGELFF. The V gene is TRBV11-3, the J gene TRBJ2-2; 14 nucleotides match TRBD2. The CDR3 sequence is 17 residues long. The germline CDR1 and CDR2 sequences are SGHNT and YENEEA. The V and J ends lost 8 bases and 7 bases, in that order; junction bases with no gene match: 12.

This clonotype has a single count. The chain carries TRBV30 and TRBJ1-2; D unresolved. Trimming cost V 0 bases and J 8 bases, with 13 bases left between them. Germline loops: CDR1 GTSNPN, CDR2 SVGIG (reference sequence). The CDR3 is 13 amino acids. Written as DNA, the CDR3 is TGTGCCTGGAGTGTACAAGTGGATGGGGGCTACACCTTC. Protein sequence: CAWSVQVDGGYTF.

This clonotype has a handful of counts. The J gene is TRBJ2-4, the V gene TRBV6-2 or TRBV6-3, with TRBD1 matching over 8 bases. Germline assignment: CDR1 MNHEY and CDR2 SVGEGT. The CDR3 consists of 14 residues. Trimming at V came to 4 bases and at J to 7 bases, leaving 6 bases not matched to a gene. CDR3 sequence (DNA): TGTGCCAGCAGTTCTCGACAGGGGACTAACATTCAGTACTTC. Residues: CASSSRQGTNIQYF.

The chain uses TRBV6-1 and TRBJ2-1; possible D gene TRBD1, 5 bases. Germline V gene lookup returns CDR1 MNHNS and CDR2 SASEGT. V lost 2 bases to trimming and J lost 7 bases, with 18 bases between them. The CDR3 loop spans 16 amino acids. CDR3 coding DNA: TGTGCCAGCAGTGAATACCCCAGGGTGGGCCCGAATGAGCAGTTCTTC. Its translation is CASSEYPRVGPNEQFF.

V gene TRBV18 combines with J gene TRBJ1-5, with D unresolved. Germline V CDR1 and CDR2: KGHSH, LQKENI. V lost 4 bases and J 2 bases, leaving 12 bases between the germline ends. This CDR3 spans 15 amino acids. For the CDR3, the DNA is TGTGCCAGCTCACGACGGACGTCCGGCAATCAGCCCCAGCATTTT. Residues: CASSRRTSGNQPQHF.